Sequencing of this T cell receptor beta chain was carried out in a study of blood T cell repertoires in COVID-19. CDR1 and CDR2 (germline): SGDLS, YYNGEE. This CDR3 is 15 amino acids long. Sequenced by immunoSEQ multiplex PCR; TCRdb stores in-frame clones only, minus some. The table lists 190,000 or so clones, 65% to 85% of them singletons. Comments on this clone: One junction end disagrees with the germline gene, perhaps due to a read error.

The sample taken for sequencing was peripheral blood. This chain links TRBV9 with TRBJ1-1, with TRBD1 matching over 7 bases. This TCR came from a man in his fifties with active or convalescent COVID-19. As DNA, the CDR3 is TGTGCCAGCAGCGTCGGTCGAAAGGGGGCCGCTGAGGCTTTCTTT. Amino acid sequence: CASSVGRKGAAEAFF.